This T cell receptor beta chain was recorded in a study of immune evolution from preneoplasia to lung adenocarcinoma. General observations from the study: From normal lung to invasive adenocarcinoma, top clone frequencies appeared to decrease. Later-stage lesions seemingly showed higher T cell density and diversity than normal lung.

As to this clone: What it binds is not known.

Between the mid-2010s and the late 2010s, patients underwent resection in Japan or China. Two lung cancer pathologists independently confirmed each histologic diagnosis. The table came from immunoSEQ multiplex PCR; TCRdb's copy has only in-frame clones and leaves some out. Altogether several thousand clones are present, around 73% being singletons, with the ten largest covering about 10%. The receptor was isolated from an older donor with lung adenocarcinoma. The source material was FFPE minimally invasive lung adenocarcinoma tissue.

CDR3 DNA sequence: TGTGCCAGCAGCTTAGATCAGAGTGAGCAGTTCTTC. Its translation: CASSLDQSEQFF. V usage is TRBV11-2 and J usage is TRBJ2-1; D gene uncertain. CDR1 SGHAT and CDR2 FQNNGV come from the germline V gene. Deletions cut 0 bases from V and 9 bases from J, with 6 bases between. This CDR3 has 12 residues.